The source of this T cell receptor (beta chain) is a study of a mutant IDH1 vaccine in newly diagnosed glioma. About the research overall: Investigators started vaccination 4-6 weeks after radiotherapy alone, or with temozolomide cycles. Week 35 was safety follow-up visit V12; week 47 was end-of-study visit V13.

The study's findings and limits: Pseudoprogression looked unconnected to shifts in top peripheral T cell clonotypes. Vaccination elicited immune responses in roughly 93% of patients.

Repertoires were generated with immunoSEQ multiplex PCR, while TCRdb's copy carries only in-frame clones and drops some. The table records tens of thousands of clones, approximately 80% of them present only once. As concerns this clone: Its antigen is unknown.

The CDR3 contains 15 residues. Germline V gene sequence: CDR1 MNHEY, CDR2 SVGAGI. V was trimmed by 2 bases and J by 2 bases, leaving 13 bases between them. Sample time point: week 35, safety follow-up. Each dose delivered 300 ug of mutant IDH1 20-mer peptide subcutaneously with imiquimod. This specimen consisted of PBMCs, obtained from a glioma patient whose treatment included an IDH1 peptide vaccine. This clonotype was obtained from a woman aged 40-49 years with glioma. Some clones in this sample may be carry-over from other donors' samples. The chain has TRBV6-5 and TRBJ2-7, with a tentative D call TRBD1 (5 bases). CDR3: CASSYLGRDPYEQYF. The CDR3, as DNA: TGTGCCAGCAGTTACCTGGGCAGGGATCCCTACGAGCAGTACTTC.